These T cell receptor beta chains were read from a single sample in a study of blood T cells in healthy people across ages. TCRdb re-analysed the 5' RACE reads in MiXCR, keeping a single row per CDR3 protein. The sample shows 600,000 to 800,000 distinct CDR3 sequences, over 40% of them seen only once. Specimen: blood. The receptors derive from an elderly woman in good health. The CDR3 runs from the conserved cysteine through the conserved F or W. Each record gives: CDR3 length, D gene, J gene, V gene, clone size, CDR3 DNA, CDR3 protein. The D gene is left open where the match is weak. Not all rows give a size; the values are once, few, many and, for expanded clones, a class.

len: 14
d_gene: TRBD2
j_gene: TRBJ2-3
v_gene: TRBV7-2
abundance: many
CDR3nt: TGTGCCAGCAACCAGCTTGGGACTAGCGTGGCGCAGTATTTT
CDR3aa: CASNQLGTSVAQYF

len: 16
d_gene: TRBD2
j_gene: TRBJ2-1
v_gene: TRBV7-2
abundance: many
CDR3nt: TGTGCCAGCAGCTTCGGTCAACTAGCGGGGTTCAATGAGCAGTTCTTC
CDR3aa: CASSFGQLAGFNEQFF

len: 14
d_gene: NA
j_gene: TRBJ2-3
v_gene: TRBV21-1
abundance: NA
CDR3nt: TGTGCCAGCAGCAAAGTCTGGGGAGCGGATACGCAGTATTTT
CDR3aa: CASSKVWGADTQYF

len: 13
d_gene: TRBD1
j_gene: TRBJ2-5
v_gene: TRBV5-1
abundance: many
CDR3nt: TGCGCCAGCCGGGACAGGGTTAGAGAGACCCAGTACTTC
CDR3aa: CASRDRVRETQYF

len: 14
d_gene: NA
j_gene: TRBJ2-3
v_gene: TRBV3-1
abundance: few
CDR3nt: TGTGCCAGCAGCCAAGCCCCGAGCACAGATACGCAGTATTTT
CDR3aa: CASSQAPSTDTQYF

len: 13
d_gene: NA
j_gene: TRBJ2-7
v_gene: TRBV20-1
abundance: NA
CDR3nt: TGCAGTGCTAGAGATGCCCAGGCCTACGAGCAGTACTTC
CDR3aa: CSARDAQAYEQYF

len: 11
d_gene: NA
j_gene: TRBJ2-7
v_gene: TRBV20-1
abundance: NA
CDR3nt: TGCAGTGCTCCGACTAACTACGAGCAGTACTTC
CDR3aa: CSAPTNYEQYF

len: 12
d_gene: TRBD1
j_gene: TRBJ2-3
v_gene: TRBV29-1
abundance: many
CDR3nt: TGCAGCATAGGACAGGGCACAGATACGCAGTATTTT
CDR3aa: CSIGQGTDTQYF

len: 15
d_gene: NA
j_gene: TRBJ2-7
v_gene: TRBV7-8
abundance: many
CDR3nt: TGTGCCAGCAGCTTGAAAGCCAGGGCGGCCTACGAGCAGTACTTC
CDR3aa: CASSLKARAAYEQYF

len: 14
d_gene: NA
j_gene: TRBJ1-4
v_gene: TRBV5-5
abundance: NA
CDR3nt: TGTGCCAGCAGCTTTTTAGGGCGGAGTGAAAAACTGTTTTTT
CDR3aa: CASSFLGRSEKLFF

len: 15
d_gene: NA
j_gene: TRBJ2-5
v_gene: TRBV5-1
abundance: once
CDR3nt: TGCGCCAGCAGCTTGGGAAGTCCCGGCGGAGAGACCCAGTACTTC
CDR3aa: CASSLGSPGGETQYF

len: 15
d_gene: NA
j_gene: TRBJ2-7
v_gene: TRBV6-2/TRBV6-3
abundance: NA
CDR3nt: TGTGCCAGCAGCAAGAGGATCGACGCCCCCTACGAGCAGTACTTC
CDR3aa: CASSKRIDAPYEQYF

len: 12
d_gene: NA
j_gene: TRBJ2-3
v_gene: TRBV20-1
abundance: NA
CDR3nt: TGCAGTGGTTGCCTAGCCACAGATACGCAGTATTTT
CDR3aa: CSGCLATDTQYF

len: 14
d_gene: TRBD1
j_gene: TRBJ2-7
v_gene: TRBV9
abundance: once
CDR3nt: TGTGCCAGCAATCCGGGACAGGGTGCCTACGAGCAGTACTTC
CDR3aa: CASNPGQGAYEQYF

len: 15
d_gene: TRBD2
j_gene: TRBJ2-1
v_gene: TRBV27
abundance: NA
CDR3nt: TGTGCCAGCAGTTACCCGCTAGCGGGAGTAAATGAGCAGTTCTTC
CDR3aa: CASSYPLAGVNEQFF

len: 12
d_gene: NA
j_gene: TRBJ2-1
v_gene: TRBV20-1
abundance: NA
CDR3nt: TGCAGTGCTACCGACGGGGACCATGAGCAGTTCTTC
CDR3aa: CSATDGDHEQFF

len: 13
d_gene: NA
j_gene: TRBJ2-1
v_gene: TRBV25-1
abundance: NA
CDR3nt: TGTGCCAGCAGTGAATTCAAGGACGATGAGCAGTTCTTC
CDR3aa: CASSEFKDDEQFF